What follows are 11 T cell receptor beta chains derived from one specimen sequenced in a study of T cells expressing NK-cell markers. TCRdb re-called the 5' RACE reads and gives one entry per CDR3 protein, without DNA. The sample holds about 260,000 distinct CDR3 sequences. The sequenced material came from blood T cells: a sorted CD56 or NKG2C T cell subset, CD4+ or CD8+ T cells, or bulk PBMC T cells (not recorded which). All receptors derive from a woman aged 18 to 75 in good health.

The chain combines TRBV12-3 or TRBV12-4 with TRBJ2-3; as DNA is missing, the TRBD1 call by TCRdb cannot be tested. The CDR3 consists of 17 residues. The CDR3 region is CASRGELRRWDTDTQYF.

The rearrangement uses TRBV7-2 and TRBJ2-3. The germline V gene has CDR1 SGHTA and CDR2 FQGNSA. The CDR3 extends over 14 amino acids. CDR3 in amino acids: CASSLIYSTDTQYF. Together with reference TRBV7-2 and TRBJ2-3, the CDR3 gives the full variable domain: GAGVSQSPSNKVTEKGKDVELRCDPISGHTALYWYRQSLGQGLEFLIYFQGNSAPDKSGLPSDRFSAERTGGSVSTLTIQRTQQEDSAVYLCASSLIYSTDTQYFGPGTRLTVL.

The chain has TRBV6-6 and TRBJ2-3. The CDR3 consists of 13 residues. CDR1 is MNHNY and CDR2 is SVGAGI in the germline V gene (reference sequence). CDR3 residues: CASIGTNTDTQYF.

V and J are TRBV9 and TRBJ2-3; the D call of TRBD2 rests on TCRdb alone, since no DNA is present to check it. Germline values: CDR1 SGDLS, CDR2 YYNGEE. This CDR3 contains 16 residues. The chain's CDR3 is CASQHTSGGYGDTQYF.

This sequence joins TRBV4-1 and TRBJ1-1; lacking DNA, the TRBD1 call made by TCRdb goes unchecked. The CDR3 is 14 amino acids. Germline V gives CDR1 MGHRA, CDR2 YSYEKL. The CDR3 sequence: CASSQTGARTEAFF.

The chain carries TRBV7-3 and TRBJ2-3; TCRdb's D call, TRBD2, is unchecked because there is no DNA. The germline gives CDR1 SGHTA, CDR2 FQGTGA. This CDR3 is built from 16 residues. CDR3 protein: CASSPQLAGVTDTQYF.

The J gene is TRBJ2-6, the V gene TRBV5-1; lacking DNA, the TRBD1 call made by TCRdb goes unchecked. The germline gives CDR1 SGHRS, CDR2 YFSETQ. The CDR3 consists of 19 residues. CDR3 sequence reads: CASSFTGTGSLSGANVLTF.

The chain carries TRBV9 and TRBJ2-7. Germline CDR1 reads SGDLS; CDR2 reads YYNGEE. CDR3 length: 14 residues. The CDR3 here is CASSVASSSYEQYF. The whole variable domain, remainder taken from reference TRBV9 and TRBJ2-7, is DSGVTQTPKHLITATGQRVTLRCSPRSGDLSVYWYQQSLDQGLQFLIQYYNGEERAKGNILERFSAQQFPDLHSELNLSSLELGDSALYFCASSVASSSYEQYFGPGTRLTVT.

This sequence joins TRBV20-1 and TRBJ1-1; checking the TCRdb D call of TRBD1 is not possible without DNA. CDR3 length equals 14 residues. The germline V gene has CDR1 DFQATT and CDR2 SNEGSKA (reference sequence). This CDR3 reads CSASRGRMNTEAFF.

The V and J genes are TRBV28 and TRBJ2-3; TCRdb lists TRBD2, though no DNA is available to test this call. The germline CDR1 and CDR2 sequences are MDHEN and SYDVKM. This CDR3 is built from 17 residues. The CDR3: CASSSSRGVSEPDTQYF.

The chain employs TRBV5-1 and TRBJ2-7. The CDR3 is 15 amino acids. CDR1 and CDR2 (germline): SGHRS, YFSETQ. CDR3 residues: CASSLSGGSSYEQYF.